Listed below are T cell receptor beta chains from one sample, sequenced in a study of cytomegalovirus exposure and HLA in healthy donors. The assay was immunoSEQ multiplex PCR, and TCRdb's table has in-frame clones only and misses some. The sample lists 220,000 or so clones, 70% to 85% seen once, with around 4% in the top ten. Sequencing was carried out using PBMCs. The receptor source for this set is a male donor in good health and CMV-seronegative. Each CDR3 is given with its conserved first and last residue. The order of the fields is D gene, V gene, clone size, J gene, CDR3 DNA, CDR3 protein. A D gene is named only where the DNA matches it firmly. The size of a clone is reported for some rows only, either as once, few or many, or as a class for expanded clones.

NA,TRBV6-1,NA,TRBJ1-2,TGTGCCAGCAGTGCCGACAGAACAGTAAACTATGGCTACACCTTC,CASSADRTVNYGYTF
TRBD1,TRBV2,once,TRBJ2-5,TGTGCCAGCAGTGAAGCCACAGGGGGTAGAAAAGAGACCCAGTACTTC,CASSEATGGRKETQYF
NA,TRBV28,few,TRBJ2-7,TGTGCCAGCAGTTCGGACAGTTACGAGCAGTACTTC,CASSSDSYEQYF
NA,TRBV14,NA,TRBJ2-7,TGTGCCAGCAGCCAAGATCCCAGGAGGGACTACGAGCAGTACTTC,CASSQDPRRDYEQYF
TRBD1,TRBV2,NA,TRBJ2-2,TGTGCCAGCAGTGAAACGGGACAGGGGGGTATCGGCGGGGAGCTGTTTTTT,CASSETGQGGIGGELFF
NA,TRBV5-1,NA,TRBJ2-7,TGCGCCAGCAGCTTGGCCTCGCGGTCGGAGGGAGAGCAGTACTTC,CASSLASRSEGEQYF
TRBD1,TRBV4-1,NA,TRBJ2-3,TGCGCCAGCAGCCAAGATCGACAGGGGGCGCCTCAAAGCACAGATACGCAGTATTTT,CASSQDRQGAPQSTDTQYF
TRBD1,TRBV27,NA,TRBJ1-1,TGTGCCAGCAGTTTATCCCGGGACAGTAACACTGAAGCTTTCTTT,CASSLSRDSNTEAFF
NA,TRBV10-3,once,TRBJ2-5,TGTGCCATCCGCCCCGAGGTTGGAGAGACCCAGTACTTC,CAIRPEVGETQYF
TRBD2,TRBV5-1,NA,TRBJ2-1,TGCGCCAGCAGCTTTGGCGGGAGGGCGTACAATGAGCAGTTCTTC,CASSFGGRAYNEQFF
NA,TRBV5-4,NA,TRBJ2-1,TGTGCCAGCAGGCCGACAGTAGATTCCTACAATGAGCAGTTCTTC,CASRPTVDSYNEQFF
TRBD1,TRBV30,NA,TRBJ1-1,TGTGCCTGGTGGACAGGGGGCACTGAAGCTTTCTTT,CAWWTGGTEAFF
NA,TRBV5-1,once,TRBJ2-5,TGCGCCAGCAGCTTGGAGGGAGTAGAGACCCAGTACTTC,CASSLEGVETQYF
NA,TRBV4-1,NA,TRBJ2-1,TGCGCCAGCAGCCAAGTAGACATATTGGCATACAATGAGCAGTTCTTC,CASSQVDILAYNEQFF
NA,TRBV28,NA,TRBJ1-2,TGTGCCAGCAGTCCCCAAGGGGAGGGGACGAATGGCTACACCTTC,CASSPQGEGTNGYTF
NA,TRBV7-9,once,TRBJ2-7,TGTTCCAGCAGCCAGAGAAAGGGGATTTCCTACGAGCAGTACTTC,CSSSQRKGISYEQYF
NA,TRBV27,NA,TRBJ1-1,TGTGCCAGCAGTTTGGCCCAGGGGCAGGGGGAAGCTTTCTTT,CASSLAQGQGEAFF
NA,TRBV7-9,NA,TRBJ2-2,TGTGCCAGCAGCTTAAACAGGTGGAACACCGGGGAGCTGTTTTTT,CASSLNRWNTGELFF
TRBD2,TRBV9,NA,TRBJ2-1,TGTGCCAGCAGTTTAGCGGGAGGAAACTACAATGAGCAGTTCTTC,CASSLAGGNYNEQFF
TRBD1,TRBV7-9,NA,TRBJ2-5,TGTGCCAGCAGCTTGGGGGACAGGGGACTACAAGAGACCCAGTACTTC,CASSLGDRGLQETQYF
NA,TRBV11-2,NA,TRBJ1-3,TGTGCCAGCAGCTCAGGACCAGGGGCATACACCATATATTTT,CASSSGPGAYTIYF
TRBD2,TRBV18,NA,TRBJ2-1,TGTGCCAGCTCACCCATGGCGGGAGGTTTGAATGAGCAGTTCTTC,CASSPMAGGLNEQFF
TRBD2,TRBV7-2,once,TRBJ2-7,TGTGCCAGCAGCTTAGTTTACCGGGAGGGCCGTTCCTACGAGCAGTACTTC,CASSLVYREGRSYEQYF
NA,TRBV5-6,few,TRBJ1-5,TGTGCCAGCAGCTTGTTGGAGGATAGCAATCAGCCCCAGCATTTT,CASSLLEDSNQPQHF
TRBD2,TRBV7-9,NA,TRBJ2-1,TGTGCCAGCAGCCTCCTAGCGGGAGTGGGCAATGAGCAGTTCTTC,CASSLLAGVGNEQFF
TRBD1,TRBV2,NA,TRBJ2-7,TGTGCCAGCCCGAAGGGCAGGGGGCAGGACGAGCAGTACTTC,CASPKGRGQDEQYF
NA,TRBV6-5,NA,TRBJ1-1,TGTGCCAGCAGTTACTCGAAACTTTTGAACACTGAAGCTTTCTTT,CASSYSKLLNTEAFF
TRBD1,TRBV28,NA,TRBJ1-2,TGTGCCAGCAGTTCTGACAGGGCGTTTGGCTACACCTTC,CASSSDRAFGYTF
TRBD2,TRBV9,few,TRBJ2-7,TGTGCCAGCAGTCGAGGGGCTAGCGGGAACGGCGAGCAGTACTTC,CASSRGASGNGEQYF
TRBD2,TRBV6-1,NA,TRBJ2-7,TGTGCCAGCAGTGAGACGGGCCACGGACTAGCGGGCTACGAGCAGTACTTC,CASSETGHGLAGYEQYF
NA,TRBV2,NA,TRBJ2-7,TGTGCCAGCAGCGAATTTAGTCCCCAGGACGAGCAGTACTTC,CASSEFSPQDEQYF
TRBD2,TRBV5-6,NA,TRBJ2-5,TGTGCCAGCAGGGGAGCGGGAGGGGCCGAGACCCAGTACTTC,CASRGAGGAETQYF
TRBD2,TRBV28,NA,TRBJ2-1,TGTGCCAGCAGCTCCCGTCGGACTAGCTCCTACAATGAGCAGTTCTTC,CASSSRRTSSYNEQFF
NA,TRBV7-9,NA,TRBJ2-7,TGTGCCAGCAGCTTAGTATCCGGGAGCAGTAAAGAGCAGTACTTC,CASSLVSGSSKEQYF
NA,TRBV6-4,NA,TRBJ2-3,TGTGCCAGCAGTGAACAGAAGACAGGCACAGATACGCAGTATTTT,CASSEQKTGTDTQYF
NA,TRBV6-6,NA,TRBJ2-2,TGTGCCAGCAGTTACGGGACTTCAAGGCCCGGGGAGCTGTTTTTT,CASSYGTSRPGELFF
TRBD1,TRBV2,NA,TRBJ1-4,TGTGCCAGCAGGCCAAACAGGGGGTTGAGTGAAAAACTGTTTTTT,CASRPNRGLSEKLFF
NA,TRBV19,NA,TRBJ1-1,TGTGCCAGTAGTACCAAGACCCAGGCGGGGGTACCTGAAGCTTTCTTT,CASSTKTQAGVPEAFF
TRBD1,TRBV2,NA,TRBJ2-1,TGTGCCACCCAAGGGACAGAGAGCTCCTACAATGAGCAGTTCTTC,CATQGTESSYNEQFF
NA,TRBV4-1,NA,TRBJ1-4,TGCGCCAGCAGCCATCGATCCGGCAGGGATCTTGAAAAACTGTTTTTT,CASSHRSGRDLEKLFF
TRBD1,TRBV27,NA,TRBJ2-6,TGTGCCAGTGGGACAGCAGAACTTATCGCTGGGGCCAACGTCCTGACTTTC,CASGTAELIAGANVLTF
TRBD1,TRBV15,NA,TRBJ1-5,TGTGCCACCAGCAGAGATGACAGGGATCAGCCCCAGCATTTT,CATSRDDRDQPQHF
TRBD1,TRBV28,NA,TRBJ2-1,TGTGCCAGCAGTTTCCAGGGGGCCGCTACCTACAATGAGCAGTTCTTC,CASSFQGAATYNEQFF
NA,TRBV21-1,NA,TRBJ1-6,TGTGCCAGCAGCAAAGGTCGGTTAAGTAATTCACCCCTCCACTTT,CASSKGRLSNSPLHF
TRBD2,TRBV27,NA,TRBJ2-3,TGTGCCAGCAGTTCCCGGACTAGCGGGAGTCCAGATACGCAGTATTTT,CASSSRTSGSPDTQYF
NA,TRBV5-5,NA,TRBJ1-5,TGTGCCAGCAGCTTGGCAGGGGTGAGCAATCAGCCCCAGCATTTT,CASSLAGVSNQPQHF
NA,TRBV29-1,NA,TRBJ2-5,TGCAGCGGGAGGGTCGCCAGACAAGAGACCCAGTACTTC,CSGRVARQETQYF
TRBD2,TRBV7-2,once,TRBJ2-2,TGTGCCAGCAGCCTATACGGGACTAGTGGCACCGGGGAGCTGTTTTTT,CASSLYGTSGTGELFF
NA,TRBV9,NA,TRBJ1-5,TGTGCCAGCAGCGATGGAGGGAATCAGCCCCAGCATTTT,CASSDGGNQPQHF
TRBD1,TRBV5-6,NA,TRBJ1-2,TGTGCCAGCAGCTTGCGGGGACAGGACGACACCTACTATGGCTACACCTTC,CASSLRGQDDTYYGYTF
NA,TRBV10-1,NA,TRBJ2-3,TGCGCCAGCAGTGAGTCGGGGCTAGCGTCAGATACGCAGTATTTT,CASSESGLASDTQYF
TRBD2,TRBV7-8,NA,TRBJ2-2,TGTGCCAGCAGCCTGGGACTAGCGGGATCTAGCGTGAACACCGGGGAGCTGTTTTTT,CASSLGLAGSSVNTGELFF
NA,TRBV6-1,once,TRBJ1-1,TGTGCCAGCACCTTGGACACATCGAACACTGAAGCTTTCTTT,CASTLDTSNTEAFF
NA,TRBV6-6,once,TRBJ2-7,TGTGCCAGCAGTTACGGTCTAGCGAGCTACGAGCAGTACTTC,CASSYGLASYEQYF
NA,TRBV19,NA,TRBJ1-3,TGTGCCAGTAATAACGACCGCCGGGGGACTGGAAACACCATATATTTT,CASNNDRRGTGNTIYF
TRBD1,TRBV7-9,NA,TRBJ1-1,TGTTCCAGCAGCTTAGTAGGGATTCGACAGGGGGCTGAAGCTTTCTTT,CSSSLVGIRQGAEAFF
NA,TRBV9,NA,TRBJ2-7,TGTGCCAGCAGCGTCTCATGGGCCGATGCGGGCGAGCAGTACTTC,CASSVSWADAGEQYF
NA,TRBV27,NA,TRBJ2-7,TGTGCCAGCAGTCTTGCCCCTCAGGGGTACGAGCAGTACTTC,CASSLAPQGYEQYF
NA,TRBV14,NA,TRBJ2-7,TGTGCCAGCAGCCGCGGGGGCCTAGACGAGCAGTACTTC,CASSRGGLDEQYF